This T cell receptor (beta chain) was retrieved from a study of blood T cell repertoires in COVID-19. Study details: Acute and convalescent COVID-19 samples came from the United States, Italy and Spain.

In terms of age and location, participants ranged from roughly 18 to 89 years and lived in about two dozen US areas. The assay was immunoSEQ multiplex PCR, and TCRdb's table has in-frame clones only and misses some. The sample has over 150,000 clones; 75% to 90% are singletons. Germline loops: CDR1 MNHEY, CDR2 SVGEGT. The CDR3 extends over 14 amino acids. V was cut by 2 bases and J by 4 bases, with 11 bases left in between. The sample consisted of PBMCs or T cells enriched from blood (not recorded which). The gene calls are TRBV6-2 or TRBV6-3 and TRBJ1-1; no clear D gene. This TCR was recovered from a woman aged 25 to 39 who had recovered from COVID-19. CDR3 nucleotide sequence: TGTGCCAGCAGTTACGGGAGGCAGGTCACTGAAGCTTTCTTT. This encodes CASSYGRQVTEAFF.